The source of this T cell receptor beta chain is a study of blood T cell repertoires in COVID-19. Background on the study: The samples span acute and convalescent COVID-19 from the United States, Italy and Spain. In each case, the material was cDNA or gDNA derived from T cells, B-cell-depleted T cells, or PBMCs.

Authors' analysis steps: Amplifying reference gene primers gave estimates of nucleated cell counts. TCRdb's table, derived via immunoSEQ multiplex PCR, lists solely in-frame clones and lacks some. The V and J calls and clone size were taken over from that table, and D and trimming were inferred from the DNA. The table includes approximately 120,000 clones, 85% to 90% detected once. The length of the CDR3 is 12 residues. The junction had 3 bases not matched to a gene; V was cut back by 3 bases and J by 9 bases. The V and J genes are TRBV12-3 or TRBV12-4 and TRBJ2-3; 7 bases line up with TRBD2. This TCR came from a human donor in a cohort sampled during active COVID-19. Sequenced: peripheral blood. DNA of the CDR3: TGTGCCAGCAGTTTGGGAGGGTTCACGCAGTATTTT. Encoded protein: CASSLGGFTQYF.